This T cell receptor beta chain is drawn from a study of metastatic and nonmetastatic thyroid tumors. The CDR3 consists of 15 residues. The V and J ends lost 3 bases and 7 bases, in that order; junction bases with no gene match: 9. Germline V gene data show CDR1 as MDHEN and CDR2 as SYDVKM. TCRdb reanalyzed the PCR reads with MiXCR. This table holds tens of thousands of clones, under 25% found once. This clone was observed many times. All patients were treatment-naive before thyroid surgery. The chain couples TRBV28 to TRBJ1-5, with TRBD1 matching over 7 bases. This sequence originates from a female donor with papillary thyroid cancer or a benign thyroid nodule (not recorded which). Some clones in this sample may be carry-over from other donors' samples. The source material was blood. The CDR3: CASSFRWEGGQPQHF. CDR3 nucleotide sequence: TGTGCCAGCAGTTTTCGCTGGGAAGGGGGCCAGCCCCAGCATTTT.